One and the same sample provided the 26 T cell receptor beta chains below, sequenced in a study of blood T cells in healthy people across ages. The use of a sample-barcoded 5' primer and a J-beta primer mix characterized a second PCR of roughly 6 to 11 cycles. TCRdb recomputed calls from the 5' RACE reads with MiXCR, one row per CDR3 protein. The sample holds around 710,000 distinct CDR3 sequences, roughly two fifths seen once. The sample comprised blood. The receptors were sampled from a woman in her sixties or seventies in good health.

This clonotype was seen a handful of times. The chain has TRBV18 and TRBJ2-1; possibly TRBD2 for D (5 bases). V was shortened by 0 bases and J by 5 bases, with 14 bases between the two germline ends. The CDR3 runs to 16 residues. Germline-derived CDR1 and CDR2 are KGHSH and LQKENI. The CDR3 DNA reads TGTGCCAGCTCACCACCCCATACGGACTTACACAATGAGCAGTTCTTC. Amino acids: CASSPPHTDLHNEQFF.

This clonotype was counted a single time. Compared with germline, one end of the junction differs, possibly owing to a read error. This chain links TRBV18 with TRBJ2-1; D not certain. Germline values: CDR1 KGHSH, CDR2 LQKENI. The CDR3 totals 16 residues. The DNA of the CDR3 is TGTGCCAGCTCACCAAAAGACCCTCAGTCCTACAATGGGCAGTTCTTC. Translation: CASSPKDPQSYNGQFF. Combining the CDR3 with reference TRBV18 and TRBJ2-1 gives the whole variable domain NAGVMQNPRHLVRRRGQEARLRCSPMKGHSHVYWYRQLPEEGLKFMVYLQKENIIDESGMPKERFSAEFPKEGPSILRIQQVVRGDSAAYFCASSPKDPQSYNGQFFGPGTRLTVL.

At least ten counts were recorded for this clonotype. The chain recombines TRBV20-1 with TRBJ2-7, with 7 bases aligning to TRBD1. The germline V gene encodes CDR1 DFQATT and CDR2 SNEGSKA (reference sequence). The V segment lost 4 bases and the J segment 5 bases; nucleotides outside the gene matches: 8. The CDR3 sequence is 13 residues long. Here the CDR3 DNA reads TGCAGTGCTAAACGACAGGGCGGAAACGAGCAGTACTTC. Translated: CSAKRQGGNEQYF.

The genes are TRBV20-1 and TRBJ1-1, with 8 bases identical to TRBD1. The CDR3 length is 18 residues. Germline trimming cut 0 bases from V and 3 bases from J; bases unmatched to any gene: 15. Looked up from germline, CDR1 is DFQATT and CDR2 is SNEGSKA (reference sequence). The CDR3 protein is CSARDDNRGMKPDTEAFF. CDR3 nucleotides: TGCAGTGCTAGAGACGACAACAGGGGGATGAAGCCGGACACTGAAGCTTTCTTT.

The chain couples TRBV10-1 to TRBJ2-7; no definite D call. Germline CDR1 is WNHNN and CDR2 is SYGVQD (reference sequence). The ends were cut back, 4 bases at V and 9 bases at J, with 16 bases in the middle. The CDR3 totals 13 residues. CDR3 coding DNA: TGCGCCAGCAGTGTGACCCCTAATAATGGGCAGTACTTC. Translating it yields CASSVTPNNGQYF.

A remark on this clonotype: An end of the junction differs from the germline gene, which may be a read error. The V gene is TRBV10-2, the J gene TRBJ2-7, with 7 bases aligning to TRBD1. Germline-derived CDR1 and CDR2 are WSHSY and SAAADI. The CDR3 is made up of 13 amino acids. This chain's CDR3 is CASSPGTVYKQYF. CDR3 nucleotides: TGCGCCAGCAGCCCAGGGACAGTCTACAAGCAGTACTTC.

Regarding this clonotype: Germline is not matched at one junction end, which may reflect a read error. The V and J genes are TRBV5-1 and TRBJ2-1, with 10 nucleotides matching TRBD1. There are 15 residues in the CDR3. The germline CDR1 and CDR2 sequences are SGHRS and YFSETQ. The CDR3 sequence: CTSSSRTGGYNEQFF. The CDR3 DNA is TGCACCAGCAGCTCCCGGACAGGGGGATACAATGAGCAGTTCTTC.

This clonotype is medium-sized within its sample. The CDR3 is CASSLAYLFGGQGAIDTQYF. The CDR3 DNA is TGTGCCAGCAGCTTAGCGTACCTCTTTGGGGGACAGGGGGCAATAGATACGCAGTATTTT. V is TRBV7-8 and J is TRBJ2-3; 12 positions agree with TRBD1. This CDR3 is built from 20 residues. V dropped 0 bases and J dropped 5; count of bases not matched to a gene: 15. Germline CDR1 is SGHVS and CDR2 is FQNEAQ.

At least ten counts were recorded for this clonotype. J is TRBJ2-1 and V is TRBV3-1, with 8 bases lining up with TRBD2. Trimming took 1 base from V and 2 from J; bases not matched to a gene: 1. This CDR3 has 15 residues. Germline CDR1 and CDR2: LGHDT and YNNKEL (reference sequence). CDR3 in DNA: TGTGCCAGCAGCCAAGCGGGGGGGGCCTACAATGAGCAGTTCTTC. Translating it yields CASSQAGGAYNEQFF.

J is TRBJ1-2 and V is TRBV10-3, with 7 bases matching TRBD1. The CDR3 runs to 13 residues. The germline gives CDR1 ENHRY, CDR2 SYGVKD. J gave up 6 bases and V 6 bases, and 7 bases lay outside the gene matches. CDR3 residues: CAISLDRVNGYTF. The CDR3 region has the DNA TGTGCCATCAGCCTCGACAGGGTCAATGGCTACACCTTC.

The V and J genes are TRBV5-5 and TRBJ2-2; D could derive from TRBD1 or TRBD2 (6 bases each). CDR1 SGHKS and CDR2 YYEKEE come from the germline V gene (reference sequence). This CDR3 comprises 16 residues. Trimming removed 1 base at V and 3 bases at J, with 13 bases between. CDR3 sequence reads: CASSLHPRGDTGELFF. CDR3 sequence (DNA): TGTGCCAGCAGCTTGCACCCGAGGGGGGACACCGGGGAGCTGTTTTTT.

The rearrangement uses TRBV29-1 and TRBJ1-1; TRBD1 might be the D (6 bases). CDR3 length: 13 residues. The germline CDR1 and CDR2 sequences are SQVTM and ANQGSEA. Trimming shortened V by 7 bases and J by 1 base, and 13 bases separated the two germline ends. CDR3 nucleotides: TGCAGCGGCGGACAGACTGGGAACACTGAAGCTTTCTTT. Amino acid sequence: CSGGQTGNTEAFF.

The V gene is TRBV29-1, the J gene TRBJ1-2; the match to TRBD1 covers 8 bases. With V trimmed by 4 bases and J by 7 bases, 5 bases remained unmatched. The CDR3 is 12 residues long. CDR1 SQVTM and CDR2 ANQGSEA come from the germline V gene. In nucleotides, the CDR3 is TGCAGCGTTGGGACAGGGCGGATTGGCTACACCTTC. Translation: CSVGTGRIGYTF. Full variable domain (outside the CDR3, taken from reference TRBV29-1 and TRBJ1-2): SAVISQKPSRDICQRGTSLTIQCQVDSQVTMMFWYRQQPGQSLTLIATANQGSEATYESGFVIDKFPISRPNLTFSTLTVSNMSPEDSSIYLCSVGTGRIGYTFGSGTRLTVV.

This clonotype was seen only a few times. The V and J genes are TRBV10-2 and TRBJ2-7, with 10 bases aligning to TRBD1. The CDR3 has 16 residues. Germline values: CDR1 WSHSY, CDR2 SAAADI. V trimming: 1 base; J trimming: 0 bases; junction bases outside the gene matches: 3. CDR3 bases: TGCGCCAGCAGTGAGTGGGGACAGGGGTCCTCCTACGAGCAGTACTTC. Translated: CASSEWGQGSSYEQYF.

This clonotype was picked up a small number of times. CDR3 DNA: TGTGCCAGCAGCCTAGCGGGGGTTCTTCGCACAGATACGCAGTATTTT. It yields the protein CASSLAGVLRTDTQYF. The chain links TRBV2 to TRBJ2-3; 10 positions match TRBD2. This CDR3 comprises 16 residues. CDR1 is SNHLY, CDR2 FYNNEI, per germline. With 6 bases clipped from V and 1 base from J, the junction kept 7 bases outside the gene matches.

Concerning this clonotype: One end of the junction varies from germline; a read error may be responsible. The rearrangement uses TRBV11-2 and TRBJ2-1, with D tentatively TRBD2 (6 bases). Germline V gives CDR1 SGHAT, CDR2 FQNNGV. CDR3 length equals 18 residues. CDR3 amino acids: CTSSLDSGLTSSYNEQFF. The CDR3 DNA reads TGTACCAGCAGCTTAGACTCCGGACTAACGAGCTCCTACAATGAGCAGTTCTTC.

Remarks on this clonotype: At one end the junction does not follow the germline gene, possibly because of a read error. J is TRBJ2-1 and V is TRBV9; the D gene is possibly TRBD2 (5 bases). This CDR3 spans 14 amino acids. Per the germline V gene, CDR1 is SGDLS and CDR2 is YYNGEE. CDR3 sequence: CVSSLRPGSNEQFF. CDR3 nucleotides: TGTGTCAGCAGCCTTAGACCGGGGAGCAATGAGCAGTTCTTC.

This clonotype occurred many times. J is TRBJ2-7 and V is TRBV20-1, with D possibly called TRBD1 or TRBD2 (6 bases each). Deletions cut 6 bases from V and 5 bases from J, with 23 bases between. CDR1 is DFQATT and CDR2 is SNEGSKA in the germline V gene (reference sequence). The CDR3 is 15 residues long. The CDR3 sequence is CSAAAPRGLGNEQYF. The DNA of the CDR3 is TGCAGTGCGGCAGCCCCTCGGGGGCTCGGTAACGAGCAGTACTTC.

A few counts support this clonotype. The rearrangement links TRBV7-2 to TRBJ2-1; 14 nucleotides match TRBD2. The CDR3 is 14 residues long. Germline V lookup: CDR1 SGHTA, CDR2 FQGNSA. The ends lost 4 bases at V and 9 bases at J; junction bases unmatched: 2. The CDR3 sequence is CASSYGLAGGEQFF. CDR3 nucleotides: TGTGCCAGCAGCTACGGACTAGCGGGGGGTGAGCAGTTCTTC. Supplemented by reference TRBV7-2 and TRBJ2-1, the full variable domain reads GAGVSQSPSNKVTEKGKDVELRCDPISGHTALYWYRQSLGQGLEFLIYFQGNSAPDKSGLPSDRFSAERTGGSVSTLTIQRTQQEDSAVYLCASSYGLAGGEQFFGPGTRLTVL.

This clonotype was found many times. The J gene is TRBJ2-7, the V gene TRBV10-3; TRBD2 agrees at 14 bases. Unmatched junction bases numbered 11, after V lost 10 bases and J lost 0 bases. Germline V gene data show CDR1 as ENHRY and CDR2 as SYGVKD. This CDR3 comprises 17 residues. As DNA, the CDR3 is TGTGCCACCTCACTCGGACTAGCGGGAGGAGGCTCCTACGAGCAGTACTTC. It codes for CATSLGLAGGGSYEQYF.

The chain recombines TRBV3-1 with TRBJ2-5; 9 bases line up with TRBD2. J was trimmed by 11 bases and V by 4 bases; bases with no gene match: 17. CDR1 and CDR2 (germline): LGHDT, YNNKEL (reference sequence). CDR3 length: 16 amino acids. DNA of the CDR3: TGTGCCAGCAGCCCCTGGGGGGGCGGGGGGGAGAATGAGCAGTACTTC. Residues: CASSPWGGGGENEQYF.

This clonotype was picked up a small number of times. V and J are TRBV12-3 or TRBV12-4 and TRBJ1-5; tentatively, D is TRBD1 (6 bases). V gave up 4 bases and J gave up 3 bases, with 13 bases separating them. CDR3 length equals 15 residues. In nucleotides, the CDR3 is TGTGCCAGCAGTTCTCCGGGACACCTCAATCAGCCCCAGCATTTT. Its protein product is CASSSPGHLNQPQHF.

V usage is TRBV7-8 and J usage is TRBJ2-7, with 14 bases that match TRBD2. CDR1 is SGHVS and CDR2 is FQNEAQ in the germline V gene. V was pared by 5 bases and J by 7 bases, with 7 bases of the junction left unmatched. The length of the CDR3 is 15 residues. DNA of the CDR3: TGTGCCAGCAGCCCCGGGACTAGCGGGAGTTGGGAGCAGTACTTC. It translates to CASSPGTSGSWEQYF.

This clonotype was observed a few times. V and J are TRBV24-1 and TRBJ2-1, with D tentatively TRBD1 (6 bases). The germline gives CDR1 KGHDR, CDR2 SFDVKD. This CDR3 has 15 residues. Trimming took 0 bases from V and 8 from J, leaving 13 bases between them. Written as DNA, the CDR3 is TGTGCCACCAGTGATTTGCGGCAGGGGTTGGATGAGCAGTTCTTC. Protein sequence: CATSDLRQGLDEQFF.

The J gene is TRBJ1-5, the V gene TRBV7-8; D gene ambiguous. The CDR3 length is 17 residues. The germline V gene encodes CDR1 SGHVS and CDR2 FQNEAQ. V lost 5 bases and J lost 0, with 17 bases in between. The CDR3 reads CASSPSRTAYSNQPQHF. The CDR3 DNA follows: TGTGCCAGCAGCCCGAGCCGAACAGCATATAGCAATCAGCCCCAGCATTTT.

The table lists this clonotype with many counts. J is TRBJ2-5 and V is TRBV29-1; maybe TRBD1 (5 bases). Between the trimmed V and J ends, which lost 1 base and 5 bases, there was a span of 8 bases. CDR1 is SQVTM and CDR2 is ANQGSEA in the germline V gene. This CDR3 comprises 12 residues. In DNA, the CDR3 is TGCAGCGTTGAAGGGGGCGAGGAGACCCAGTACTTC. This gives the protein CSVEGGEETQYF.